These 10 T cell receptor beta chains originate from one sample sequenced in a study of response to subunit inactivated influenza vaccine. TCRdb reanalysed the RT-PCR reads using MiXCR and keeps one entry per CDR3 protein. The sample consists of about 800,000 distinct CDR3 sequences, less than 25% of them appearing once. Material: PBMCs from blood, obtained roughly 5 days after vaccination. The receptors derive from a man aged 45-60 years who received an inactivated influenza vaccine.

This clonotype was seen more than once but under ten times. This chain links TRBV7-2 with TRBJ2-3, with 9 bases aligning to TRBD2. CDR1 is SGHTA and CDR2 is FQGNSA in the germline V gene. J gave up 6 bases and V 5 bases, and 15 bases lay outside the gene matches. CDR3 length equals 17 residues. In DNA, the CDR3 is TGTGCCAGCAGCCCCCTTTTTGGGACTAGCCCTCAGGATACGCAGTATTTT. Protein sequence: CASSPLFGTSPQDTQYF.

The rearrangement uses TRBV20-1 and TRBJ2-2; 8 positions match TRBD1. J gave up 6 bases and V 6 bases, and 15 bases lay outside the gene matches. The CDR3 loop spans 16 amino acids. Per germline, CDR1 DFQATT and CDR2 SNEGSKA (reference sequence). Written as DNA, the CDR3 is TGCAGTGCGCGGGCCGACAGGGGTCGCACCCCCGGGGAGCTGTTTTTT. Amino acid sequence: CSARADRGRTPGELFF.

This clonotype has just a few counts. At one boundary the junction diverges from the germline segment, which might be a read error. The DNA of the CDR3 is TGTGCCAGCAGTTTCACGGGTGCAACTGATGAAAAACTGTTTTTT. This gives the protein CASSFTGATDEKLFF. This chain joins TRBV12-3 or TRBV12-4 and TRBJ1-4; D remains ambiguous. The CDR3 consists of 15 residues.

This clonotype was seen only once. The chain uses TRBV3-1 and TRBJ2-5; 11 positions match TRBD2. Germline CDR1 is LGHDT and CDR2 is YNNKEL (reference sequence). The V and J ends lost 1 base and 1 base, in that order; junction bases with no gene match: 2. The CDR3 runs to 16 residues. In nucleotides, the CDR3 is TGTGCCAGCAGCCAAGGACTAGCGGGGCCCCAAGAGACCCAGTACTTC. Its protein product is CASSQGLAGPQETQYF.

This clonotype was observed a few times. The CDR3 DNA reads TGTGCCAGCAGCTTGGGACAGGCGGTAGAGGGCTACACCTTC. Protein: CASSLGQAVEGYTF. V and J are TRBV7-2 and TRBJ1-2, with 8 bases matching TRBD1. The CDR3 extends over 14 amino acids. V shed 3 bases, J shed 8 bases, and the junction held 8 bases outside the gene matches. Germline CDR1 reads SGHTA; CDR2 reads FQGNSA.

The chain joins TRBV12-3 or TRBV12-4 to TRBJ1-1, with unresolved D. V gave up 5 bases and J gave up 2 bases, with 18 bases separating them. The CDR3 contains 16 residues. The chain's CDR3 is CASSMTPGLGNTEAFF. For the CDR3, the DNA is TGTGCCAGCAGTATGACCCCGGGGTTAGGTAACACTGAAGCTTTCTTT.

V and J are TRBV7-2 and TRBJ2-4, with 8 positions matching TRBD1. Germline loops: CDR1 SGHTA, CDR2 FQGNSA. The V gene end was trimmed by 5 bases and the J gene end by 7 bases; junction bases not matched to a gene: 7. The CDR3 is made up of 14 amino acids. For the CDR3, the DNA is TGTGCCAGCAGCCTGACAGGGGATAGGAACATTCAGTACTTC. As protein: CASSLTGDRNIQYF.

This clonotype was seen a handful of times. The gene calls are TRBV5-1 and TRBJ2-1, with D tentatively TRBD2 (5 bases). The germline CDR1 and CDR2 sequences are SGHRS and YFSETQ. With 3 bases removed from V and 0 bases from J, the gap between germline ends came to 10 bases. The CDR3 covers 15 residues. CDR3 coding DNA: TGCGCCAGCAGCTCGAGGGTAATCTCCTACAATGAGCAGTTCTTC. It encodes CASSSRVISYNEQFF.

The chain has TRBV6-5 and TRBJ2-1, with 10 bases identical to TRBD2. The V gene end was trimmed by 4 bases and the J gene end by 11 bases; junction bases not matched to a gene: 20. CDR1 and CDR2 from the germline V gene are MNHEY and SVGAGI. The CDR3 is 18 residues long. In DNA, the CDR3 is TGTGCCAGCAGTTCCGATTGGGCCCCGGCTAGCGGGAGCCGAAAGCAGTTCTTC. Residues: CASSSDWAPASGSRKQFF.

The chain employs TRBV15 and TRBJ2-2, with D possibly matching TRBD1 (5 bases). Trimming cost V 1 base and J 0 bases, with 9 bases left between them. CDR1 and CDR2 from the germline V gene are LNHNV and YYDKDF (reference sequence). The CDR3 loop spans 16 amino acids. CDR3 sequence reads: CATSRGPGTNTGELFF. CDR3 sequence (DNA): TGTGCCACCAGCAGAGGCCCAGGGACGAACACCGGGGAGCTGTTTTTT.